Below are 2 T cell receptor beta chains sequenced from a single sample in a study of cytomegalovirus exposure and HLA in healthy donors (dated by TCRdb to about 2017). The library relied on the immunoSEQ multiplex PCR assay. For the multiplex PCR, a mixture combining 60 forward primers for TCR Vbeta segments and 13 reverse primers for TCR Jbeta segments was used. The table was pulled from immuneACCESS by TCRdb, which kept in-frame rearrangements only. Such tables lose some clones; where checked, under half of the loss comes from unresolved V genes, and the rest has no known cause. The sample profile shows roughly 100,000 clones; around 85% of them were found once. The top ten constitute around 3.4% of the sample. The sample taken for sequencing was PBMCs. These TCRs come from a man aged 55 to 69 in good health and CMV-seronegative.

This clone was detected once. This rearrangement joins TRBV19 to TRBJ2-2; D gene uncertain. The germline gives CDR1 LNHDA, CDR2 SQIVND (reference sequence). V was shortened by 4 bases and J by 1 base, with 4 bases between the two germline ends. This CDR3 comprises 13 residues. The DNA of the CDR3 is TGTGCCAGTAGTACAGGGAACACCGGGGAGCTGTTTTTT. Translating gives CASSTGNTGELFF.

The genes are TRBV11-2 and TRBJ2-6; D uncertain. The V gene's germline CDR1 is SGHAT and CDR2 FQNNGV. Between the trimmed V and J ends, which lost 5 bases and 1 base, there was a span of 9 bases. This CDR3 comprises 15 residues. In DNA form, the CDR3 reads TGTGCCAGCAGCCGCGCCTTTTCTGGGGCCAACGTCCTGACTTTC. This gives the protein CASSRAFSGANVLTF.